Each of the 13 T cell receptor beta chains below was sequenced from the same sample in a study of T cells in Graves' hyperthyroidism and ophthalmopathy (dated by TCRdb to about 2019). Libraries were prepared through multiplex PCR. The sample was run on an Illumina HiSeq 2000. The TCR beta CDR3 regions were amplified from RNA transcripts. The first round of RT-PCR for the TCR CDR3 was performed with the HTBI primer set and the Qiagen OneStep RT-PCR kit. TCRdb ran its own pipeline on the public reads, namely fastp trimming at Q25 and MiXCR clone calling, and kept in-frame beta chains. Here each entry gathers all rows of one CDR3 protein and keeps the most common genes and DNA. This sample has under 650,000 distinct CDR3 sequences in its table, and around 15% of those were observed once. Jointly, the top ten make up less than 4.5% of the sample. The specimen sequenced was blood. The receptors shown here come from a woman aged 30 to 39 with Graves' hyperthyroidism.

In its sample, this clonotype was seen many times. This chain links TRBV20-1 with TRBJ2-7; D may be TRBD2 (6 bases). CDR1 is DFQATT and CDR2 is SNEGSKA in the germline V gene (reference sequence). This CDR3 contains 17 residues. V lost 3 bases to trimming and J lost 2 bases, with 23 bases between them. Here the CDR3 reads CSASLRDLDGVPYEQYF. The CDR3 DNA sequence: TGCAGTGCTAGCCTCCGGGACTTGGATGGTGTACCCTACGAGCAGTACTTC.

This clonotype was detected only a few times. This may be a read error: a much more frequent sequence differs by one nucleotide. The CDR3 is CASGAPFGANVLAF. The CDR3 DNA reads TGTGCCAGCGGCGCGCCCTTCGGGGCCAACGTCCTGGCTTTC. V gene TRBV12-3 or TRBV12-4 combines with J gene TRBJ2-6, with D perhaps given as TRBD1 or TRBD2 (5 bases each). This CDR3 region has 14 residues.

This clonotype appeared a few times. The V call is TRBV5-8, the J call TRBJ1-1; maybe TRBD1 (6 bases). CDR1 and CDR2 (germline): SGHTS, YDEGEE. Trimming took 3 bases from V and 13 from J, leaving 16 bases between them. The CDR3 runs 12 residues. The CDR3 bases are TGTGCCAGCAGCTCGGACAGTTATGGTGGTTTCTTT. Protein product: CASSSDSYGGFF.

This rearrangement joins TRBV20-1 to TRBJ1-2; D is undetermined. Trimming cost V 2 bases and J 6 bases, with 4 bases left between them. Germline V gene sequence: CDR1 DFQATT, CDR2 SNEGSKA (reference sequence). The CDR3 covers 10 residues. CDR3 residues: CSARLDGYTF. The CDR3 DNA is TGCAGTGCTAGACTCGATGGCTACACCTTC.

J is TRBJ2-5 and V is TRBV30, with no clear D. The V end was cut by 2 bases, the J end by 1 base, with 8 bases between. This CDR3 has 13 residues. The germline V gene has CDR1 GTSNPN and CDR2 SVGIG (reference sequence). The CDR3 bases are TGTGCCTGGAGTCATGGCCTCCAAGAGACCCAGTACTTC. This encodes CAWSHGLQETQYF.

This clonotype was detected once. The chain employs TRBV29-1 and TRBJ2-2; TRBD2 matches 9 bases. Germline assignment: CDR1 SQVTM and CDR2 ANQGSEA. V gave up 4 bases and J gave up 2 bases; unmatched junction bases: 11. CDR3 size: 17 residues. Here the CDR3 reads CSVGGGRAGVNTGELFF. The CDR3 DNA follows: TGCAGCGTTGGAGGCGGGAGGGCCGGGGTTAACACCGGGGAGCTGTTTTTT.

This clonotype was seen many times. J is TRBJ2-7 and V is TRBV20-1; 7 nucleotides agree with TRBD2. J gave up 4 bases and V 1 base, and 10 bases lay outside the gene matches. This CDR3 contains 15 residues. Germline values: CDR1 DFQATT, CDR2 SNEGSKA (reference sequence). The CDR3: CSARAPLAALYEQYF. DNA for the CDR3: TGCAGTGCTAGAGCTCCTCTAGCGGCTCTATACGAGCAGTACTTC.

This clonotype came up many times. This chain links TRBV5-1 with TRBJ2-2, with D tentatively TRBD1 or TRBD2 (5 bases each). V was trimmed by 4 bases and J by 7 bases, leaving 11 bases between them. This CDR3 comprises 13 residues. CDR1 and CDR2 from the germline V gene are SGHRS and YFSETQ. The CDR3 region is CASSLGDGGELFF. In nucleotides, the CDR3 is TGCGCCAGCAGCCTGGGGGACGGCGGGGAGCTGTTTTTT. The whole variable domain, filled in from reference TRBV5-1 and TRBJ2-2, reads KAGVTQTPRYLIKTRGQQVTLSCSPISGHRSVSWYQQTPGQGLQFLFEYFSETQRNKGNFPGRFSGRQFSNSRSEMNVSTLELGDSALYLCASSLGDGGELFFGEGSRLTVL.

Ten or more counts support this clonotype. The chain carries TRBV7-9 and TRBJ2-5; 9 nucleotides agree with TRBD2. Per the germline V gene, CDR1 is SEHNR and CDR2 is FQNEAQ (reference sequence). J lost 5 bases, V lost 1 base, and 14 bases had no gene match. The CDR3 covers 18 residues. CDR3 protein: CASSLGARTQRGAETQYF. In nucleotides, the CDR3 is TGTGCCAGCAGCTTAGGTGCGCGAACGCAGCGGGGGGCGGAGACCCAGTACTTC.

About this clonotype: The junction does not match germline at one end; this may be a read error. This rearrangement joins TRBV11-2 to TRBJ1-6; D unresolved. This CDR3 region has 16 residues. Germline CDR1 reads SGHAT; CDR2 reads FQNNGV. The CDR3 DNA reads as TGTGCCGGCAGCTACGCGTCGTTTACCGTTAATTCACCCCTCCACTTT. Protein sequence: CAGSYASFTVNSPLHF.

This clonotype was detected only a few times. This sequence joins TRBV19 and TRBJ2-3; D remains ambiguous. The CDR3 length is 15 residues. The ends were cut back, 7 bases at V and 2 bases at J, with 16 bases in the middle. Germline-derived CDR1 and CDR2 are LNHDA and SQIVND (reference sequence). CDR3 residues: CASTRKGTDTDTQYF. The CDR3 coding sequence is TGTGCCAGTACAAGAAAGGGTACCGACACAGATACGCAGTATTTT.

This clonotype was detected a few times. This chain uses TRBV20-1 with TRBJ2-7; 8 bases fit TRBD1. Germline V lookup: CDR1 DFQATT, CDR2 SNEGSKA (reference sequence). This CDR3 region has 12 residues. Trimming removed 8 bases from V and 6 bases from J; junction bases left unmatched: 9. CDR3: CSIGQGEGEQYF. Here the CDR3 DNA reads TGCAGTATAGGACAGGGAGAGGGCGAGCAGTACTTC.

CDR3: CASTREGTLAGGRTDTQYF. For the CDR3, the DNA is TGTGCCAGCACCCGAGAGGGCACTCTAGCGGGAGGGCGAACAGATACGCAGTATTTT. This chain links TRBV6-1 with TRBJ2-3, with 12 bases lining up with TRBD2. This CDR3 contains 19 residues. Germline CDR1 and CDR2: MNHNS and SASEGT. V lost 7 bases, J lost 3 bases, and 17 bases stayed unmatched.